This T cell receptor (beta chain) was retrieved from a study of T-cell reconstitution after alpha-beta-depleted transplantation in children. This clonotype has more than one count but fewer than ten. TCRbeta library construction was performed incorporating unique molecular identifiers. TCRdb independently ran MiXCR on the PCR reads; one entry per CDR3 protein. The sample consists of about 610,000 distinct CDR3 sequences, 10% to 13% of them appearing once. Germline V gene lookup returns CDR1 SQVTM and CDR2 ANQGSEA. This CDR3 comprises 13 residues. Trimming removed 6 bases at V and 4 bases at J, with 13 bases between.

Sample: PBMCs from the stem cell graft donor, taken from the stem cell graft. This chain joins TRBV29-1 and TRBJ1-3; D unclear. This clonotype was obtained from a human donor who donated a stem cell graft to a child with acute myeloid leukemia. CDR3 DNA: TGCAGCGTCACCCTATCGCTAGGAAACACCATATATTTT. This sequence encodes CSVTLSLGNTIYF.